Sequencing of this TCR beta chain was carried out in a study of blood T cell repertoires in COVID-19. In germline, CDR1 is WNHNN, CDR2 SYGVQD (reference sequence). This CDR3 has 17 amino acids. Trimming took 9 bases from V and 4 from J; bases not matched to a gene: 12. The count of this clone is one. Profiling relied on immunoSEQ multiplex PCR, and the TCRdb table lists in-frame clones only, not all of them. The data show 310,000 or so clones, with approximately 89% seen just once and around 9.5% held by the top ten. The V and J genes are TRBV10-1 and TRBJ2-3; 14 nucleotides line up with TRBD2. This clonotype was sampled from a woman between 40 and 50 years old who had recovered from COVID-19. Input material: PBMCs or T cells enriched from blood (not recorded which). CDR3 protein: CARGLAGGSIGADTQYF. The CDR3 DNA follows: TGCGCCAGAGGACTAGCGGGGGGTAGTATAGGGGCAGATACGCAGTATTTT.